What follows are 24 T cell receptor beta chains derived from one specimen sequenced in a study of T cell changes during pregnancy in multiple sclerosis. Sequencing used immunoSEQ multiplex PCR; TCRdb keeps in-frame clones, though not all of them. This sample has tens of thousands of clones, with roughly 89% found just once. The sample in question was peripheral blood, obtained after pregnancy. The receptor set was obtained from a female donor in good health, enrolled as a control in a pregnancy study.

The rearrangement joins TRBV7-6 to TRBJ2-7, with D possibly TRBD2 on 6 matching bases. The CDR3 runs to 14 residues. The germline V and J ends were trimmed by 1 base and 3 bases, with 10 bases remaining between them. CDR1 is SGHVS and CDR2 is FNYEAQ in the germline V gene. CDR3 region: CASSLGSGDYEQYF. CDR3 coding DNA: TGTGCCAGCAGCTTAGGGTCGGGGGACTACGAGCAGTACTTC.

The chain joins TRBV7-8 to TRBJ2-3; D might be TRBD2 (5 bases). Between the trimmed V and J ends, which lost 3 bases and 5 bases, there was a span of 18 bases. The CDR3 is made up of 16 amino acids. The V gene's germline CDR1 is SGHVS and CDR2 FQNEAQ. CDR3 sequence: CASSLESGPRGDTQYF. The CDR3 DNA reads as TGTGCCAGCAGCTTGGAAAGCGGACCACGAGGAGATACGCAGTATTTT.

J is TRBJ1-3 and V is TRBV6-1, with 7 bases identical to TRBD1. CDR3 length: 14 residues. The germline gives CDR1 MNHNS, CDR2 SASEGT. Losses at the gene ends were 10 bases for V and 4 bases for J; bases not matched to a gene: 10. CDR3 protein: CAIHRQGNGNTIYF. In nucleotides, the CDR3 is TGTGCCATCCATCGACAGGGAAACGGAAACACCATATATTTT.

The chain combines TRBV7-2 with TRBJ2-1; 10 bases line up with TRBD1. Trimming removed 3 bases from V and 2 bases from J; junction bases left unmatched: 10. The CDR3 has 18 amino acids. CDR1 SGHTA and CDR2 FQGNSA come from the germline V gene. In nucleotides, the CDR3 is TGTGCCAGCAGCTTTCCCGGGACAGGGGACTTGACCTACAATGAGCAGTTCTTC. It codes for CASSFPGTGDLTYNEQFF.

The chain uses TRBV5-1 and TRBJ2-3; the D gene is possibly TRBD2 (5 bases). Trimming took off 0 bases at V and 1 base at J, with 18 bases between the two ends. This CDR3 is 18 amino acids long. CDR1 SGHRS and CDR2 YFSETQ come from the germline V gene. The CDR3 loop reads CASSLDLDSTGRTDTQYF. In nucleotides, the CDR3 is TGCGCCAGCAGCTTGGACCTGGACTCCACTGGGCGCACAGATACGCAGTATTTT.

The chain uses TRBV5-4 and TRBJ2-1; tentatively, D is TRBD1 (6 bases). Trimming cost V 4 bases and J 0 bases, with 14 bases left between them. This CDR3 spans 16 amino acids. Germline lookup yields CDR1 SGHNT and CDR2 YYREEE (reference sequence). CDR3 loop: CASSGGQGSSYNEQFF. CDR3 nucleotide sequence: TGTGCCAGCAGCGGCGGCCAGGGGAGCTCCTACAATGAGCAGTTCTTC.

The V and J genes are TRBV4-2 and TRBJ2-3, with 9 bases fitting TRBD2. V shed 0 bases, J shed 4 bases, and the junction held 8 bases outside the gene matches. The CDR3 has 17 amino acids. From germline, CDR1 is LGHNA and CDR2 YNFKEQ. CDR3 sequence reads: CASSQDWGGGASDTQYF. The CDR3, as DNA: TGTGCCAGCAGCCAAGATTGGGGCGGGGGGGCCTCAGATACGCAGTATTTT.

This chain connects TRBV5-5 to TRBJ1-1, with 9 bases that match TRBD1. Trimming at V came to 4 bases and at J to 0 bases, leaving 10 bases not matched to a gene. This CDR3 spans 17 amino acids. Germline CDR1 is SGHKS and CDR2 is YYEKEE (reference sequence). CDR3 sequence (DNA): TGTGCCAGCAGCCCGGGTGGGACAGGGTGGTTGAACACTGAAGCTTTCTTT. This translates into CASSPGGTGWLNTEAFF.

V gene TRBV11-2 combines with J gene TRBJ2-7, with a tentative D call TRBD1 (5 bases). There are 14 residues in the CDR3. The V gene's germline CDR1 is SGHAT and CDR2 FQNNGV. Between the trimmed V and J ends, which lost 5 bases and 3 bases, there was a span of 14 bases. The CDR3 coding sequence is TGTGCCAGCAGCCTTGACAGCGCCTTCTACGAGCAGTACTTC. This encodes CASSLDSAFYEQYF. Full variable domain (missing parts from reference TRBV11-2 and TRBJ2-7): EAGVAQSPRYKIIEKRQSVAFWCNPISGHATLYWYQQILGQGPKLLIQFQNNGVVDDSQLPKDRFSAERLKGVDSTLKIQPAKLEDSAVYLCASSLDSAFYEQYFGPGTRLTVT.

This clone appeared once. V usage is TRBV7-9 and J usage is TRBJ2-5; 8 nucleotides agree with TRBD2. CDR3 length equals 14 residues. CDR1 and CDR2 (germline): SEHNR, FQNEAQ (reference sequence). V shed 5 bases and J 3 bases; nucleotides not matched to a gene: 5. This CDR3 reads CASSVISGEETQYF. The CDR3 DNA sequence: TGTGCCAGCAGCGTTATTAGCGGGGAAGAGACCCAGTACTTC.

J is TRBJ2-2 and V is TRBV7-8; 7 bases line up with TRBD2. J gave up 1 base and V 8 bases, and 7 bases lay outside the gene matches. CDR3 size: 15 residues. The germline V gene has CDR1 SGHVS and CDR2 FQNEAQ. In DNA, the CDR3 is TGTGCCAGCTACTTTGGGGGGGGGAACACCGGGGAGCTGTTTTTT. Amino acid sequence: CASYFGGGNTGELFF. Based on the CDR3 plus reference TRBV7-8 and TRBJ2-2, the full variable domain is GAGVSQSPRYKVAKRGQDVALRCDPISGHVSLFWYQQALGQGPEFLTYFQNEAQLDKSGLPSDRFFAERPEGSVSTLKIQRTQQEDSAVYLCASYFGGGNTGELFFGEGSRLTVL.

The V call is TRBV6-1, the J call TRBJ2-7; TRBD2 agrees at 8 bases. This CDR3 is built from 16 residues. Trimming took 4 bases from V and 1 from J; bases not matched to a gene: 9. CDR1 MNHNS and CDR2 SASEGT come from the germline V gene. The CDR3 DNA follows: TGTGCCAGCAGTGGAGGGATCGGGGGGGGGTCCTACGAGCAGTACTTC. Translation: CASSGGIGGGSYEQYF.

This chain uses TRBV4-1 with TRBJ2-1; D is unclear. The germline V gene has CDR1 MGHRA and CDR2 YSYEKL. The CDR3 totals 13 residues. The V and J ends lost 0 bases and 4 bases respectively, with 4 bases between them. The CDR3 DNA is TGCGCCAGCAGCCAAGATCTGTACAATGAGCAGTTCTTC. It yields the protein CASSQDLYNEQFF.

The chain couples TRBV28 to TRBJ2-3, with D possibly matching TRBD2 (6 bases). The CDR3 extends over 15 amino acids. Germline CDR1 MDHEN, CDR2 SYDVKM. V was pared by 6 bases and J by 1 base, with 14 bases between. CDR3 loop: CASSQQGGGTDTQYF. CDR3 DNA: TGTGCCAGCAGCCAGCAGGGAGGAGGCACAGATACGCAGTATTTT.

This rearrangement joins TRBV15 to TRBJ2-1; 8 bases align to TRBD2. V shed 0 bases, J shed 7 bases, and the junction held 5 bases outside the gene matches. The CDR3 is 15 residues long. In germline, CDR1 is LNHNV, CDR2 YYDKDF (reference sequence). The CDR3, as DNA: TGTGCCACCAGCAGAGACGGGGGGGCAGGGAATGAGCAGTTCTTC. Protein product: CATSRDGGAGNEQFF.

This clone has a single count. The V gene is TRBV10-3, the J gene TRBJ1-5; 9 bases align to TRBD1. With 6 bases clipped from V and 4 bases from J, the junction kept 4 bases outside the gene matches. Germline CDR1 is ENHRY and CDR2 is SYGVKD. This CDR3 is 14 amino acids long. The CDR3 coding sequence is TGTGCCATCAGCGGCGACAGGGGGAATCAGCCCCAGCATTTT. It codes for CAISGDRGNQPQHF.

The chain recombines TRBV11-2 with TRBJ2-3, with 11 bases identical to TRBD2. J gave up 13 bases and V 5 bases, and 11 bases lay outside the gene matches. The CDR3 contains 14 residues. The germline V gene has CDR1 SGHAT and CDR2 FQNNGV. CDR3 amino acids: CASSITSGSGGKYF. CDR3 DNA: TGTGCCAGCAGCATTACTAGCGGGAGTGGGGGAAAGTATTTT. The variable domain in full, completed from reference TRBV11-2 and TRBJ2-3, reads EAGVAQSPRYKIIEKRQSVAFWCNPISGHATLYWYQQILGQGPKLLIQFQNNGVVDDSQLPKDRFSAERLKGVDSTLKIQPAKLEDSAVYLCASSITSGSGGKYFGPGTRLTVL.

CDR3 sequence (DNA): TGTGCCAGCAGTTTAGGGGAGGGCACTGAAGCTTTCTTT. Protein: CASSLGEGTEAFF. V and J are TRBV27 and TRBJ1-1, with no clear D. Germline V CDR1 and CDR2: MNHEY, SMNVEV (reference sequence). The CDR3 extends over 13 amino acids. V was shortened by 2 bases and J by 4 bases, with 8 bases between the two germline ends.

The chain combines TRBV6-5 with TRBJ2-5; 8 bases line up with TRBD2. Looked up from germline, CDR1 is MNHEY and CDR2 is SVGAGI. The CDR3 sequence is 13 residues long. The junction had 8 bases not matched to a gene; V was cut back by 7 bases and J by 7 bases. CDR3 sequence reads: CASTLEGLGTQYF. CDR3 coding DNA: TGTGCCAGCACTTTAGAGGGACTAGGGACCCAGTACTTC.

V gene TRBV19 combines with J gene TRBJ1-2; tentatively, D is TRBD1 (6 bases). V was trimmed by 8 bases and J by 8 bases, leaving 12 bases between them. This CDR3 has 11 residues. Germline-derived CDR1 and CDR2 are LNHDA and SQIVND (reference sequence). The CDR3 reads CASRSGTGYTF. CDR3 DNA: TGTGCCAGTCGTTCCGGGACAGGCTACACCTTC.

V and J are TRBV4-1 and TRBJ2-7, with 7 bases that match TRBD2. Germline values: CDR1 MGHRA, CDR2 YSYEKL. V lost 4 bases and J lost 2; bases outside the gene matches: 8. There are 15 residues in the CDR3. The CDR3 DNA is TGCGCCAGCAGCCCCGCGGGCGGGAGAACCTACGAGCAGTACTTC. Protein product: CASSPAGGRTYEQYF.

The J gene is TRBJ2-7, the V gene TRBV6-6; D possibly corresponds to TRBD1 (5 bases). V was cut by 8 bases and J by 2 bases, with 7 bases left in between. The CDR3 covers 11 residues. Looked up from germline, CDR1 is MNHNY and CDR2 is SVGAGI (reference sequence). This CDR3 reads CASGRAYEQYF. In DNA, the CDR3 is TGTGCCAGCGGCAGGGCCTACGAGCAGTACTTC.

This clone was recorded only once. This chain links TRBV30 with TRBJ1-5; 8 bases agree with TRBD1. Germline V gene data show CDR1 as GTSNPN and CDR2 as SVGIG (reference sequence). The V and J ends lost 3 bases and 2 bases, in that order; junction bases with no gene match: 6. The CDR3 extends over 15 amino acids. CDR3: CAWRGRGPGNQPQHF. The CDR3 nucleotides read TGTGCCTGGAGGGGCAGGGGGCCTGGCAATCAGCCCCAGCATTTT.

The gene calls are TRBV6-5 and TRBJ2-7; 9 nucleotides align to TRBD1. V shed 0 bases, J shed 4 bases, and the junction held 4 bases outside the gene matches. The CDR3 runs to 15 residues. Germline V gene sequence: CDR1 MNHEY, CDR2 SVGAGI. The CDR3 bases are TGTGCCAGCAGTTACTCAGGACAGGGGCCTTACGAGCAGTACTTC. Encoded protein: CASSYSGQGPYEQYF.